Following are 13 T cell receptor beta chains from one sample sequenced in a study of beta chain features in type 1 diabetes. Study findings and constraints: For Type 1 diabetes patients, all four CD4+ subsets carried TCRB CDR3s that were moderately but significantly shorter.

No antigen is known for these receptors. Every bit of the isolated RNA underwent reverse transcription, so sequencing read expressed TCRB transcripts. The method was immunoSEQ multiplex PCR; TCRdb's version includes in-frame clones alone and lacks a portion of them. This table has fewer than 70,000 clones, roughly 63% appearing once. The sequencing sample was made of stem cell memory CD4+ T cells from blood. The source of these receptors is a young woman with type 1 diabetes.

The CDR3 sequence is CASSPPGQGGYGYTF. The CDR3 DNA sequence: TGTGCCAGCAGCCCACCCGGGCAGGGCGGCTATGGCTACACCTTC. The chain has TRBV28 and TRBJ1-2; TRBD1 might be the D (5 bases). The CDR3 loop spans 15 amino acids. CDR1 and CDR2 from the germline V gene are MDHEN and SYDVKM. Trimming removed 6 bases from V and 4 bases from J, with 18 bases in between.

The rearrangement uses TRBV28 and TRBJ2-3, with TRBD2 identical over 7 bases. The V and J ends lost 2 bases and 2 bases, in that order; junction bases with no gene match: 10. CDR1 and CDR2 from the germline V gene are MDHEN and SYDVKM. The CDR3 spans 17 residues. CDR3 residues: CASSLAGVQKNTDTQYF. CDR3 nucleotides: TGTGCCAGCAGTTTAGCGGGAGTACAAAAAAACACAGATACGCAGTATTTT. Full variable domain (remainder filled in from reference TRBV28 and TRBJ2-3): DVKVTQSSRYLVKRTGEKVFLECVQDMDHENMFWYRQDPGLGLRLIYFSYDVKMKEKGDIPEGYSVSREKKERFSLILESASTNQTSMYLCASSLAGVQKNTDTQYFGPGTRLTVL.

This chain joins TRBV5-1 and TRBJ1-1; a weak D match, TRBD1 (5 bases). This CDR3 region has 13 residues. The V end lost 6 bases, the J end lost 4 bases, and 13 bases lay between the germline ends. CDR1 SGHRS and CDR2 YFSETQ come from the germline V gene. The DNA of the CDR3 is TGCGCCAGCACCTCCTGGGGGGGCACTGAAGCTTTCTTT. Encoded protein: CASTSWGGTEAFF.

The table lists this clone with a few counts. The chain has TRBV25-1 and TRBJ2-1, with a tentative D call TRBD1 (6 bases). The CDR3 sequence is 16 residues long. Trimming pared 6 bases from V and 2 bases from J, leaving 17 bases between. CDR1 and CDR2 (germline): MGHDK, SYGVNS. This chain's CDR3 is CASRGYSGTTYNEQFF. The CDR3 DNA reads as TGTGCCAGCAGGGGGTATTCAGGGACAACCTACAATGAGCAGTTCTTC.

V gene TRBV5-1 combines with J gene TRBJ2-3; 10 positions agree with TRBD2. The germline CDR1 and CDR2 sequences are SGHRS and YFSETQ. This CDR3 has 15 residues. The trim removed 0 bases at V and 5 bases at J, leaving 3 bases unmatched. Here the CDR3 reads CASSLVAGGEDTQYF. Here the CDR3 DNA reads TGCGCCAGCAGCTTGGTAGCGGGAGGCGAAGATACGCAGTATTTT.

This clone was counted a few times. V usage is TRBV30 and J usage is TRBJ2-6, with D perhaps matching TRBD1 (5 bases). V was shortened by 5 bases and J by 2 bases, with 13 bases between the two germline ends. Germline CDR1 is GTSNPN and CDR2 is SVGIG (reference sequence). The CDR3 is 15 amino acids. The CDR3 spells CAWAFQGTGANVLTF. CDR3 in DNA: TGTGCCTGGGCCTTTCAGGGCACTGGGGCCAACGTCCTGACTTTC. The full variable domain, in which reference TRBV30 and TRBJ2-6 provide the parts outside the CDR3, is SQTIHQWPATLVQPVGSPLSLECTVEGTSNPNLYWYRQAAGRGLQLLFYSVGIGQISSEVPQNLSASRPQDRQFILSSKKLLLSDSGFYLCAWAFQGTGANVLTFGAGSRLTVL.

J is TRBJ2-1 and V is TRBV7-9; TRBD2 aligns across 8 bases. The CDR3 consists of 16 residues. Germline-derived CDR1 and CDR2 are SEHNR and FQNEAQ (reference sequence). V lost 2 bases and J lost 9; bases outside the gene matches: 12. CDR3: CASSLKASGSIGEQFF. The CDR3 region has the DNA TGTGCCAGCAGCTTAAAAGCCAGCGGGAGCATCGGTGAGCAGTTCTTC.

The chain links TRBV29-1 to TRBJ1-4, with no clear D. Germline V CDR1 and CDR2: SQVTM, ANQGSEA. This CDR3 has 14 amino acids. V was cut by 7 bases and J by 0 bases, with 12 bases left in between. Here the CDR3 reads CSGRGGATNEKLFF. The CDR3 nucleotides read TGCAGCGGGCGGGGTGGTGCAACTAATGAAAAACTGTTTTTT.

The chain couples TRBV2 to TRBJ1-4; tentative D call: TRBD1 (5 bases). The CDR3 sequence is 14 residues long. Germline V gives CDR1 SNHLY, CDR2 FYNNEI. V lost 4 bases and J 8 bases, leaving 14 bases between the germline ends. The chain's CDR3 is CASSVGGGREKLFF. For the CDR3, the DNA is TGTGCCAGCAGTGTTGGGGGAGGAAGGGAAAAACTGTTTTTT.

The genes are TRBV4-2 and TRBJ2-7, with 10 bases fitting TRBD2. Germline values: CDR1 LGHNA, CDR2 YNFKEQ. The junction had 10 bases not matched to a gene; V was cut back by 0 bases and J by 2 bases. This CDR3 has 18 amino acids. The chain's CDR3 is CASSQDSLAGVTTYEQYF. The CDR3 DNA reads TGTGCCAGCAGCCAAGATTCCCTAGCGGGAGTGACGACCTACGAGCAGTACTTC.

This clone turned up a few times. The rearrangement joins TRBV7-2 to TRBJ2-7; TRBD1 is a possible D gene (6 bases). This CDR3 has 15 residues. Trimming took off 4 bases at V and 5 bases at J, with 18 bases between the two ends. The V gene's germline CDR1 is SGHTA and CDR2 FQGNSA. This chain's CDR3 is CASSSSWTVTHEQYF. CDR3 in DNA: TGTGCCAGCAGCTCCAGTTGGACAGTGACCCACGAGCAGTACTTC.

The CDR3 is CASSSVLGQGYEQYF. The CDR3 DNA reads TGTGCCAGTAGTTCTGTGTTGGGACAGGGCTACGAGCAGTACTTC. The chain uses TRBV19 and TRBJ2-7; TRBD1 matches 9 bases. Germline loops: CDR1 LNHDA, CDR2 SQIVND (reference sequence). With 5 bases clipped from V and 3 bases from J, the junction kept 8 bases outside the gene matches. The CDR3 sequence is 15 residues long.

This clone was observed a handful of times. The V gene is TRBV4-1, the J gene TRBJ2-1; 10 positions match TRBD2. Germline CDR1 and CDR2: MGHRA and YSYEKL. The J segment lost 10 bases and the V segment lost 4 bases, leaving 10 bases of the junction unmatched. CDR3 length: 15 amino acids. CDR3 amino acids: CASSPPGIAGGEQFF. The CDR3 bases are TGCGCCAGCAGCCCCCCCGGGATAGCGGGAGGAGAGCAGTTCTTC.